The clone carrying this TCR beta chain was seen just once. The data stem from a study of blood T cell repertoires in COVID-19. In Seattle, patients joined the study during active infection and were tracked longitudinally. The germline V gene encodes CDR1 SGHRS and CDR2 YFSETQ. V trimming: 2 bases; J trimming: 4 bases; junction bases outside the gene matches: 13. The CDR3 consists of 18 residues. Per the authors' pipeline: Estimated nucleated cell counts came from reference gene primer amplification. Here immunoSEQ multiplex PCR was the method, and the copy in TCRdb shows in-frame clones only, minus some. That table supplies the V and J calls and clone size; D and trimming were determined from the DNA. Altogether a few hundred thousand clones are present, approximately 90% being singletons, with the ten largest covering 0.75% to 0.85%.

The receptor was derived from a man between 18 and 35 years old with COVID-19, enrolled during active disease. This chain connects TRBV5-1 to TRBJ1-3; 9 positions agree with TRBD1. The source material was peripheral blood. The CDR3 spells CASSLRDREYSSGNTIYF. The CDR3 DNA follows: TGCGCCAGCAGCTTACGGGACAGGGAATATTCGTCCGGAAACACCATATATTTT.